The T cell receptor (beta chain) under discussion was sequenced for a study of OX40 agonist ivuxolimab in advanced cancers. CDR3 length: 13 amino acids. Germline V gene sequence: CDR1 MDHEN, CDR2 SYDVKM. Trimming stripped 7 bases from V and 5 bases from J, with 14 bases between. The data were produced by immunoSEQ multiplex PCR, yet TCRdb's version contains in-frame clones alone and is incomplete. Here the sample spans about 55,000 clones, 70% to 90% being singletons. The specimen was CD4+ or CD8+ T cells sorted from blood, collected in a trial of the OX40 agonist ivuxolimab. The gene calls are TRBV28 and TRBJ1-2; no definite D call. This clonotype originated in an adult with an advanced solid tumor such as melanoma, head and neck, liver or kidney cancer. The CDR3 DNA follows: TGTGCCAGCACCCTAGACGGGCTTTATGGCTACACCTTC. Translated: CASTLDGLYGYTF.